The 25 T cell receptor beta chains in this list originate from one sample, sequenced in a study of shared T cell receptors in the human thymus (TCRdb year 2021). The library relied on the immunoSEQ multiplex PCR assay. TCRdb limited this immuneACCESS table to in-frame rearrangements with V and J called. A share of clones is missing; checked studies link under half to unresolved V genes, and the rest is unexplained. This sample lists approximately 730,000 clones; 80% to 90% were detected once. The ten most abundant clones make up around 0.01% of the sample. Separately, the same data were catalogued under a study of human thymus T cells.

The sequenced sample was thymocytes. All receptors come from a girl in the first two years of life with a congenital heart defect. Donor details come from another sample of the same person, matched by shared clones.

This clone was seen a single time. Here the CDR3 reads CASSLGGLAGGLDTGELFF. CDR3 nucleotides: TGTGCCAGCAGCTTGGGTGGACTAGCGGGGGGGTTGGACACCGGGGAGCTGTTTTTT. The rearrangement joins TRBV5-4 to TRBJ2-2, with 15 bases identical to TRBD2. The V gene end was trimmed by 0 bases and the J gene end by 3 bases; junction bases not matched to a gene: 6. Germline V gene data show CDR1 as SGHNT and CDR2 as YYREEE (reference sequence). The CDR3 is 19 amino acids.

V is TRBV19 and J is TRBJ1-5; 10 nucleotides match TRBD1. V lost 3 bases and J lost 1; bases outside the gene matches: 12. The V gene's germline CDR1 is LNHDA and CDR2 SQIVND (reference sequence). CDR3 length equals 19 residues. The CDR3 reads CASSMPLAGQGTSNQPQHF. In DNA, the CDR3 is TGTGCCAGTAGTATGCCTCTTGCGGGACAGGGGACAAGCAATCAGCCCCAGCATTTT.

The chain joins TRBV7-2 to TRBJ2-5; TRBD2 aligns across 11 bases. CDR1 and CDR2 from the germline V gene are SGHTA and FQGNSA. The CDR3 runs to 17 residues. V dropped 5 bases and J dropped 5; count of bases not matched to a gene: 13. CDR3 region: CASSQRPLAGGPETQYF. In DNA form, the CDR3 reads TGTGCCAGCAGCCAACGGCCGTTAGCGGGGGGGCCGGAGACCCAGTACTTC.

CDR3 sequence: CASSPGQQANYGYTF. In DNA, the CDR3 is TGCGCCAGCAGCCCCGGACAGCAAGCTAACTATGGCTACACCTTC. This sequence joins TRBV5-1 and TRBJ1-2, with a tentative D call TRBD1 (6 bases). The CDR3 is 15 residues long. Trimming took off 4 bases at V and 0 bases at J, with 13 bases between the two ends. The germline V gene encodes CDR1 SGHRS and CDR2 YFSETQ.

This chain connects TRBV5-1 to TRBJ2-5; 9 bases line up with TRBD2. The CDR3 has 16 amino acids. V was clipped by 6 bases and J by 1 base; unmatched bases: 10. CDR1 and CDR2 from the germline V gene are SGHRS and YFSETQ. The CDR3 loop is CASTGRRAGGQETQYF. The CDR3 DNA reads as TGCGCCAGCACAGGGAGGAGAGCGGGGGGCCAAGAGACCCAGTACTTC.

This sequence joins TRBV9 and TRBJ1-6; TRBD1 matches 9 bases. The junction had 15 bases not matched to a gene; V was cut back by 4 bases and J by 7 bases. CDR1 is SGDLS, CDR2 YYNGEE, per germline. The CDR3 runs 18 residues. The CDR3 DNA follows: TGTGCCAGCAGCTACAAGTCATCGGGGACAGGGCCGAATTCACCCCTCCACTTT. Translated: CASSYKSSGTGPNSPLHF.

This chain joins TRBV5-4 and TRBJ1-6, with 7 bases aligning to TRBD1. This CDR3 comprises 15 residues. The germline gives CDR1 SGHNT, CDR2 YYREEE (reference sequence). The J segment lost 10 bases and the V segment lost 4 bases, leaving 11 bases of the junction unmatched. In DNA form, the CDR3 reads TGTGCCAGCAGCGCAAACAGGGGACCCCGATCACCCCTCCACTTT. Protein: CASSANRGPRSPLHF.

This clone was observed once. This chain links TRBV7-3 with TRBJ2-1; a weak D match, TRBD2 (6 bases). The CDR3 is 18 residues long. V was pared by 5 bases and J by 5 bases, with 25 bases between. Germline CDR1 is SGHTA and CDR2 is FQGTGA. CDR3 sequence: CASSPYAGTPTNNNEQFF. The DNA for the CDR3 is TGTGCCAGCAGCCCTTATGCCGGGACTCCAACCAACAACAATGAGCAGTTCTTC.

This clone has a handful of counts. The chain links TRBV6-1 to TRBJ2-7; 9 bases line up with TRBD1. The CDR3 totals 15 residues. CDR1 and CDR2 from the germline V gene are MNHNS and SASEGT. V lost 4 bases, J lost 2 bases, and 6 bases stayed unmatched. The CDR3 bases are TGTGCCAGCAGTGTGAGGGACAGGGAGACCTACGAGCAGTACTTC. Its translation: CASSVRDRETYEQYF.

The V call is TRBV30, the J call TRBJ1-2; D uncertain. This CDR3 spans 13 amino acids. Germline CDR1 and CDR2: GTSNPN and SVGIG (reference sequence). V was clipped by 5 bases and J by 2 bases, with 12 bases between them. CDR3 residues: CAWSLGPNYGYTF. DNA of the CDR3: TGTGCCTGGTCCCTCGGTCCGAACTATGGCTACACCTTC. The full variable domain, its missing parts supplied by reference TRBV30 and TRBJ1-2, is SQTIHQWPATLVQPVGSPLSLECTVEGTSNPNLYWYRQAAGRGLQLLFYSVGIGQISSEVPQNLSASRPQDRQFILSSKKLLLSDSGFYLCAWSLGPNYGYTFGSGTRLTVV.

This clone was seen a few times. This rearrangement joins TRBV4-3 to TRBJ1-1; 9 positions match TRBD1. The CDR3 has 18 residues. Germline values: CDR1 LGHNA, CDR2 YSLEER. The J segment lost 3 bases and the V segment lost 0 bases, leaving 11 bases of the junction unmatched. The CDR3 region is CASSQDSGTGYEDTEAFF. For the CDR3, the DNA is TGCGCCAGCAGCCAAGACTCCGGGACAGGGTATGAGGACACTGAAGCTTTCTTT.

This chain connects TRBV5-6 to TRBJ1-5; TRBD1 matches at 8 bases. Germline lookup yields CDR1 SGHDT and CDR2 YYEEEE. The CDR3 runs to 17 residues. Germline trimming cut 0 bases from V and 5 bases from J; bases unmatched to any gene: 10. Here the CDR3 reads CASSLAGDRRIHQPQHF. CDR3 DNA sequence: TGTGCCAGCAGCTTGGCCGGGGACAGGCGGATCCATCAGCCCCAGCATTTT.

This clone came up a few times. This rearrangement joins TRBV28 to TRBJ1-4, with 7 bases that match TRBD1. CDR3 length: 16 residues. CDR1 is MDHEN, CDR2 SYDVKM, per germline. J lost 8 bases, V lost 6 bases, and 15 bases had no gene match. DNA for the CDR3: TGTGCCAGCAGCAAACCCCCGCGACAGGGTAGGGAAAAACTGTTTTTT. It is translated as CASSKPPRQGREKLFF.

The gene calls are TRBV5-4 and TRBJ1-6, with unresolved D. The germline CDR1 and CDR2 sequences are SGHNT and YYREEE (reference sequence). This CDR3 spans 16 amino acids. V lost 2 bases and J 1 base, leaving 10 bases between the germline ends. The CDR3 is CASSFLPSSYNSPLHF. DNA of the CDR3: TGTGCCAGCAGCTTCCTTCCTAGTTCCTATAATTCACCCCTCCACTTT.

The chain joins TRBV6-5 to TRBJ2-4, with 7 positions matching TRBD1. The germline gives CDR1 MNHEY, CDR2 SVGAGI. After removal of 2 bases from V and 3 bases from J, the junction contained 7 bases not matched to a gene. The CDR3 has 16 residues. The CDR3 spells CASSYRQGGVKNIQYF. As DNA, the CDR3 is TGTGCCAGCAGTTACAGACAGGGTGGGGTCAAAAACATTCAGTACTTC.

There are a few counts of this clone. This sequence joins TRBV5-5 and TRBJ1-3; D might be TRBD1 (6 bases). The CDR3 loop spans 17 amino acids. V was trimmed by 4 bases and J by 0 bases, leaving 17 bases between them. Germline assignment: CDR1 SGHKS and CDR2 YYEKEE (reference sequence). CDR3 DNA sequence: TGTGCCAGCAGCACGGAGTACAGGGCTAGCTCTGGAAACACCATATATTTT. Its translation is CASSTEYRASSGNTIYF. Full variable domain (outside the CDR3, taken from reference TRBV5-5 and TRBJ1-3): DAGVTQSPTHLIKTRGQQVTLRCSPISGHKSVSWYQQVLGQGPQFIFQYYEKEERGRGNFPDRFSARQFPNYSSELNVNALLLGDSALYLCASSTEYRASSGNTIYFGEGSWLTVV.

The CDR3 DNA follows: TGTGCCAGCAGTTTAGCGGGGGATGGCTACACCTTC. Translating it yields CASSLAGDGYTF. V is TRBV28 and J is TRBJ1-2, with D possibly TRBD1 on 5 matching bases. V lost 2 bases and J lost 6, with 7 bases in between. The germline V gene has CDR1 MDHEN and CDR2 SYDVKM. The CDR3 totals 12 residues.

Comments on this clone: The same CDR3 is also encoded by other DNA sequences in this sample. The CDR3, as DNA: TGCGCCAGCAGCTTTGACAGGGGGACTGAAGCTTTCTTT. Residues: CASSFDRGTEAFF. The chain is built from TRBV5-1 and TRBJ1-1, with 9 nucleotides matching TRBD1. The trim removed 2 bases at V and 5 bases at J, leaving 1 base unmatched. Germline CDR1 and CDR2: SGHRS and YFSETQ. The CDR3 runs to 13 residues.

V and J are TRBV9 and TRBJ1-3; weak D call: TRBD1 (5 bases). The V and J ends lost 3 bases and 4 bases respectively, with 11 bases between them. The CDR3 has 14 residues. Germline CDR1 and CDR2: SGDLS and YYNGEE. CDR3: CASSGRGFGNTIYF. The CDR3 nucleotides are TGTGCCAGCAGCGGGAGGGGTTTCGGAAACACCATATATTTT.

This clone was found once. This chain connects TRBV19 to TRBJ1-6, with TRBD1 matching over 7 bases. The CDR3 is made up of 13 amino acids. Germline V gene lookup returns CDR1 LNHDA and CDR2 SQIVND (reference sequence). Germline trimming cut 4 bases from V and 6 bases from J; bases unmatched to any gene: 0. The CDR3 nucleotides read TGTGCCAGTAGTAACAGGGGTAATTCACCCCTCCACTTT. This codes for CASSNRGNSPLHF.

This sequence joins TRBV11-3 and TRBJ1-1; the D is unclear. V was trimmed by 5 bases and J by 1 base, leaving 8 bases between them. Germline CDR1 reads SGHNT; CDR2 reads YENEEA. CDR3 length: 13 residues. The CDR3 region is CASSAGGNTEAFF. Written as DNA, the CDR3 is TGTGCCAGCAGCGCCGGTGGGAACACTGAAGCTTTCTTT.

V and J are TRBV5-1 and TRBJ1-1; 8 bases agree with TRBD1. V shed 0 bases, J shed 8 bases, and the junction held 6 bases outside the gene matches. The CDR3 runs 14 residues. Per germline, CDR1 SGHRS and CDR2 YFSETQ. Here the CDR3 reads CASSLVARGLEAFF. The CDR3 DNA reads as TGCGCCAGCAGCTTGGTAGCCAGGGGGCTGGAAGCTTTCTTT.

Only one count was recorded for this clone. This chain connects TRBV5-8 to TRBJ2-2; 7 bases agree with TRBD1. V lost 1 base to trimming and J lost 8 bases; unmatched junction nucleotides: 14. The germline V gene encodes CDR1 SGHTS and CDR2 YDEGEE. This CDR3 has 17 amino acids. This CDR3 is CASSLCVTGAPTGELFF. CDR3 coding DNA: TGTGCCAGCAGCTTGTGCGTTACAGGGGCCCCCACGGGGGAGCTGTTTTTT.

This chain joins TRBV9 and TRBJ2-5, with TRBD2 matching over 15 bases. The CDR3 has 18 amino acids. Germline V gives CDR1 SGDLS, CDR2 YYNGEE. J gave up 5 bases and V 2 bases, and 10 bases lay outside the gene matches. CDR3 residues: CASSVGSGTSGGPETQYF. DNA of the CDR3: TGTGCCAGCAGCGTTGGGTCCGGGACTAGCGGGGGGCCGGAGACCCAGTACTTC. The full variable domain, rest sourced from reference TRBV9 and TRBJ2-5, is DSGVTQTPKHLITATGQRVTLRCSPRSGDLSVYWYQQSLDQGLQFLIQYYNGEERAKGNILERFSAQQFPDLHSELNLSSLELGDSALYFCASSVGSGTSGGPETQYFGPGTRLLVL.

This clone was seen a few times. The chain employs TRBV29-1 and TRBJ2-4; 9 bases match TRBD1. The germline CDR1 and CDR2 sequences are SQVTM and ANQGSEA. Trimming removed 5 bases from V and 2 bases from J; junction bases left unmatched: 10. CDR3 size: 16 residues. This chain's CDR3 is CSVPGGTGYSKNIQYF. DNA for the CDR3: TGCAGCGTTCCCGGCGGGACAGGGTATTCCAAAAACATTCAGTACTTC.